This T cell receptor (beta chain) stems from a study of shared clonotypes between healthy human individuals. Study-level findings and limits: The authors expected sequencing depth to affect clonotype sharing among donors.

Naive CD8 cells lacked CD45RO and underwent positive selection for CCR7, leaving out terminally differentiated effector memory CD45RA+ cells. For sorted subsets, roughly 210 ng DNA per replicate equaled around 30,000 T cell genomes. The data were produced by immunoSEQ multiplex PCR, yet TCRdb's version contains in-frame clones alone and is incomplete. The sample has some 2 million clones, about 94% seen once. This clone was seen just once. What it binds is not known. The V end lost 4 bases, the J end lost 3 bases, and 6 bases lay between the germline ends. CDR1 PRHDT and CDR2 FYEKMQ come from the germline V gene (reference sequence). The CDR3 is 12 amino acids.

The source is a man between 18 and 35 years old in good health. This rearrangement joins TRBV13 to TRBJ2-5; no reliable D call. What was sequenced was naive CD8+ T cells sorted from blood. The CDR3, as DNA: TGTGCCAGCAGCTCCAGCGAAGAGACCCAGTACTTC. Protein: CASSSSEETQYF.